Following are 26 T cell receptor beta chains from one sample sequenced in a study of T cell repertoires in cytomegalovirus infection. TCRdb reprocessed the reads via MiXCR and lists one record per CDR3 protein. The sample records fewer than 950,000 distinct CDR3 sequences, approximately 32% being singletons. Their antigens remain unidentified. The sequencing used cultured CD8+ T cells from PBMCs, collected from culture after CMV antigen stimulation. Receptor source: a human donor in good health (CMV status not recorded). Some clones in this sample may be carry-over from other donors' samples.

V usage is TRBV14 and J usage is TRBJ1-6, with D maybe TRBD1 (6 bases). The CDR3 is 14 amino acids. Germline CDR1 reads SGHDN; CDR2 reads FVKESK. V was trimmed by 4 bases and J by 9 bases, leaving 13 bases between them. The CDR3 DNA sequence: TGTGCCAGCAGCCGCGCATCCAGGGGTTCACCCCTCCACTTT. Translated, it gives CASSRASRGSPLHF.

This clonotype was recorded a few times. The chain uses TRBV5-4 and TRBJ1-2; 7 positions match TRBD1. The CDR3 covers 15 residues. The germline V gene encodes CDR1 SGHNT and CDR2 YYREEE (reference sequence). V shed 6 bases and J 4 bases; nucleotides not matched to a gene: 12. CDR3 sequence reads: CASTPTQGDLYGYTF. The CDR3 DNA reads as TGTGCCAGCACCCCAACCCAGGGGGACCTCTATGGCTACACCTTC.

This clonotype was counted at least ten times. The rearrangement links TRBV12-3 or TRBV12-4 to TRBJ2-3; 11 nucleotides match TRBD2. This CDR3 is 14 amino acids long. The V and J ends lost 6 bases and 4 bases, in that order; junction bases with no gene match: 3. This CDR3 reads CASSYSGGADTQYF. The CDR3 nucleotides are TGTGCCAGCAGCTATAGCGGGGGGGCAGATACGCAGTATTTT.

This clonotype was seen only a few times. The chain links TRBV11-2 to TRBJ2-1; tentative D call: TRBD1 (6 bases). Trimming pared 1 base from V and 5 bases from J, leaving 12 bases between. Germline V lookup: CDR1 SGHAT, CDR2 FQNNGV. This CDR3 comprises 15 residues. This chain's CDR3 is CASSLGRGWNNEQFF. The DNA of the CDR3 is TGTGCCAGCAGCTTAGGCAGGGGATGGAACAATGAGCAGTTCTTC. Full variable domain (remainder filled in from reference TRBV11-2 and TRBJ2-1): EAGVAQSPRYKIIEKRQSVAFWCNPISGHATLYWYQQILGQGPKLLIQFQNNGVVDDSQLPKDRFSAERLKGVDSTLKIQPAKLEDSAVYLCASSLGRGWNNEQFFGPGTRLTVL.

This clonotype was observed a handful of times. The gene calls are TRBV2 and TRBJ2-1, with 10 bases matching TRBD1. Germline V gene sequence: CDR1 SNHLY, CDR2 FYNNEI. This CDR3 spans 15 amino acids. With 6 bases clipped from V and 4 bases from J, the junction kept 6 bases outside the gene matches. CDR3 DNA: TGTGCCAGCAGGGGGGACAGGGGACGATACAATGAGCAGTTCTTC. This gives the protein CASRGDRGRYNEQFF.

This clonotype was detected once. The chain recombines TRBV27 with TRBJ1-4; 9 bases agree with TRBD1. CDR1 and CDR2 from the germline V gene are MNHEY and SMNVEV (reference sequence). The CDR3 extends over 14 amino acids. V was pared by 7 bases and J by 7 bases, with 7 bases of the junction left unmatched. The CDR3 loop is CASTLTGGGEKLFF. In DNA form, the CDR3 reads TGTGCCAGCACCCTGACAGGGGGAGGTGAAAAACTGTTTTTT.

V usage is TRBV29-1 and J usage is TRBJ1-2; D ambiguous. The CDR3 extends over 14 amino acids. Trimming left V 4 bases short and J 5 bases short, with 17 bases between. Germline CDR1 reads SQVTM; CDR2 reads ANQGSEA. CDR3 bases: TGCAGCGTTGGCGACCCACAGTACGGTTATGGCTACACCTTC. This gives the protein CSVGDPQYGYGYTF.

With respect to this clonotype: Being one base from a much bigger clone, this may be a read error. The rearrangement links TRBV7-6 to TRBJ2-1; D is possibly TRBD1 or TRBD2 (7 bases each). CDR1 SGHVS and CDR2 FNYEAQ come from the germline V gene. V dropped 2 bases and J dropped 7 bases, with 15 bases sitting between them. This CDR3 has 15 amino acids. CDR3 DNA sequence: TGTGCCAGCAGCTTATCAGGGGGGGTCGGAAATGAGCAGTTCTTC. It yields the protein CASSLSGGVGNEQFF.

Written as DNA, the CDR3 is TGTGCCAGCAGTTACTCGATCGGTACTGAAGCTTTCTTT. Its translation: CASSYSIGTEAFF. This chain connects TRBV6-5 to TRBJ1-1; D not certain. V lost 0 bases and J 5 bases, leaving 7 bases between the germline ends. Germline CDR1 reads MNHEY; CDR2 reads SVGAGI. The CDR3 spans 13 residues.

The rearrangement joins TRBV27 to TRBJ2-3; TRBD2 matches 10 bases. Germline lookup yields CDR1 MNHEY and CDR2 SMNVEV (reference sequence). V was pared by 5 bases and J by 0 bases, with 14 bases of the junction left unmatched. The CDR3 runs 19 residues. The CDR3 region is CASSQLLAGGYSSTDTQYF. For the CDR3, the DNA is TGTGCCAGCAGTCAGTTGTTAGCGGGGGGATACTCTAGCACAGATACGCAGTATTTT.

This clonotype was observed many times. This chain connects TRBV7-8 to TRBJ1-6; 10 bases are a match to TRBD1. The CDR3 length is 14 residues. Germline V gene data show CDR1 as SGHVS and CDR2 as FQNEAQ. The V and J ends lost 4 bases and 8 bases, in that order; junction bases with no gene match: 2. CDR3 loop: CASSSGTGDSPLHF. In DNA, the CDR3 is TGTGCCAGCAGCTCCGGGACAGGGGATTCACCCCTCCACTTT.

Concerning this clonotype: Since a much larger clone is just one base distant, this may be a read error. CDR3 sequence (DNA): TGTGCCTGCAGCTTTTCCGGGGGTGGCACCGGGGAGCTGTTTTTT. This gives the protein CACSFSGGGTGELFF. The chain combines TRBV7-2 with TRBJ2-2, with D tentatively TRBD2 (6 bases). The CDR3 totals 15 residues. CDR1 SGHTA and CDR2 FQGNSA come from the germline V gene.

The rearrangement links TRBV19 to TRBJ1-4; D remains unclear. V was shortened by 4 bases and J by 7 bases, with 13 bases between the two germline ends. The CDR3 is made up of 14 amino acids. Germline V lookup: CDR1 LNHDA, CDR2 SQIVND (reference sequence). Here the CDR3 reads CASSTWEEAEKLFF. The CDR3 DNA is TGTGCCAGTAGTACCTGGGAGGAGGCTGAAAAACTGTTTTTT.

Remarks on this clonotype: The junction differs from germline at one of its ends, possibly a read error. The chain couples TRBV4-1 to TRBJ2-2, with D possibly TRBD2 on 6 matching bases. This CDR3 region has 12 residues. In germline, CDR1 is MGHRA, CDR2 YSYEKL. The CDR3 reads CASSHRTGEPFF. The CDR3 DNA is TGCGCCAGCAGCCACAGAACGGGGGAGCCGTTTTTT.

There are a few counts of this clonotype. The chain uses TRBV5-5 and TRBJ1-6, with D possibly TRBD1 on 5 matching bases. CDR1 is SGHKS, CDR2 YYEKEE, per germline (reference sequence). The CDR3 is made up of 15 amino acids. V was pared by 6 bases and J by 2 bases, with 12 bases between. The CDR3 spells CASTVRQPYNSPLHF. The CDR3 DNA reads as TGTGCCAGCACCGTCAGACAGCCCTATAATTCACCCCTCCACTTT.

CDR3 bases: TGTGCCAGCAGCTCCCGGGGGTTTTTGGAGCAGTACGTC. Residues: CASSSRGFLEQYV. This chain connects TRBV7-8 to TRBJ2-7; tentative D call: TRBD2 (6 bases). There are 13 residues in the CDR3. Looked up from germline, CDR1 is SGHVS and CDR2 is FQNEAQ. V was clipped by 4 bases and J by 7 bases, with 14 bases between them.

This clonotype occurred a few times. The chain combines TRBV4-1 with TRBJ1-4, with D possibly matching TRBD1 (5 bases). V lost 2 bases to trimming and J lost 4 bases, with 14 bases between them. This CDR3 comprises 16 residues. CDR1 and CDR2 (germline): MGHRA, YSYEKL. Here the CDR3 DNA reads TGCGCCAGCAGCCAAACCCCGGGACTGATTAATGAAAAACTGTTTTTT. Its translation is CASSQTPGLINEKLFF.

The chain combines TRBV5-6 with TRBJ2-7; D may be TRBD2 (6 bases). CDR1 and CDR2 from the germline V gene are SGHDT and YYEEEE. The CDR3 spans 13 residues. The DNA of the CDR3 is TGTGCCAACAGCTTGGGACTGAACTACGAGCAGTACGTC. It encodes CANSLGLNYEQYV.

The J gene is TRBJ2-7, the V gene TRBV5-5; 8 bases agree with TRBD1. Germline CDR1 and CDR2: SGHKS and YYEKEE (reference sequence). Trimming removed 7 bases from V and 2 bases from J; junction bases left unmatched: 5. CDR3 length: 13 residues. The CDR3 DNA reads as TGTGCCAGCCGGGGACAGGTCCCCTACGAGCAGTACTTC. This gives the protein CASRGQVPYEQYF.

This clonotype was detected only a few times. The J gene is TRBJ2-3, the V gene TRBV7-9; 8 bases map to TRBD1. The CDR3 contains 17 residues. Looked up from germline, CDR1 is SEHNR and CDR2 is FQNEAQ (reference sequence). Trimming cost V 4 bases and J 2 bases; bases outside gene matches: 11. DNA for the CDR3: TGTGCCAGCAGCTCATCTCGACAGGGGAGTCTCACAGATACGCAGTATTTT. Translating gives CASSSSRQGSLTDTQYF.

The rearrangement links TRBV7-9 to TRBJ2-3; no reliable D call. Germline V gene data show CDR1 as SEHNR and CDR2 as FQNEAQ (reference sequence). The CDR3 is made up of 10 amino acids. Trimming stripped 8 bases from V and 6 bases from J, with 6 bases between. CDR3 amino acids: CASVGDTQYF. CDR3 sequence (DNA): TGTGCCAGCGTGGGTGATACGCAGTATTTT.

This clonotype was detected only a few times. The chain employs TRBV10-3 and TRBJ1-5; no reliable D call. CDR3 size: 13 residues. V shed 0 bases and J shed 8 bases, with 8 bases lying between them. The germline CDR1 and CDR2 sequences are ENHRY and SYGVKD. The CDR3 protein is CAISESVLEPQHF. CDR3 coding DNA: TGTGCCATCAGTGAGTCGGTCCTGGAGCCCCAGCATTTT.

The chain uses TRBV19 and TRBJ1-1; 7 bases are shared with TRBD1. The CDR3 has 14 residues. Germline trimming cut 3 bases from V and 4 bases from J; bases unmatched to any gene: 5. Germline CDR1 reads LNHDA; CDR2 reads SQIVND (reference sequence). CDR3 sequence reads: CASSIDRVVTEAFF. CDR3 nucleotide sequence: TGTGCCAGTAGTATTGACAGGGTTGTCACTGAAGCTTTCTTT.

The chain combines TRBV12-3 or TRBV12-4 with TRBJ2-5; possibly TRBD2 for D (5 bases). The CDR3 sequence is 14 residues long. Trimming took off 7 bases at V and 5 bases at J, with 17 bases between the two ends. CDR3 in DNA: TGTGCCAGCAAGTCACCTAGCCATACGGAGACCCAGTACTTC. Residues: CASKSPSHTETQYF.

V and J are TRBV20-1 and TRBJ2-3; D call uncertain. Trimming removed 1 base at V and 0 bases at J, with 5 bases between. Germline values: CDR1 DFQATT, CDR2 SNEGSKA (reference sequence). CDR3 length: 13 residues. The CDR3 sequence is CSARVRSTDTQYF. In DNA, the CDR3 is TGCAGTGCTAGAGTCAGAAGCACAGATACGCAGTATTTT.

This clonotype was counted between two and nine times. The rearrangement joins TRBV5-4 to TRBJ1-6; D not certain. V lost 0 bases and J 1 base, leaving 8 bases between the germline ends. The CDR3 extends over 16 amino acids. In germline, CDR1 is SGHNT, CDR2 YYREEE (reference sequence). The CDR3 sequence is CASSLGLESYNSPLHF. CDR3 bases: TGTGCCAGCAGCTTGGGATTGGAGTCCTATAATTCACCCCTCCACTTT.